These T cell receptor beta chains were read from a single sample in a study of CD8 T cells in Susac syndrome. One entry per CDR3 protein, called by TCRdb with MiXCR from the immunoSEQ multiplex PCR reads. The sample includes 100,000 to 150,000 distinct CDR3 sequences, more than 80% seen only once; the top ten take roughly 0.32%. Sequencing was performed on CD8+ T cells from PBMCs. The receptors originated from a human donor with multiple sclerosis. The conserved cysteine and the conserved F or W are not part of the CDR3 here.

j_gene,v_gene,CDR3aa
TRBJ2-6,TRBV9,ASSARPQGTGANVLT
TRBJ1-1,TRBV6-6,ASTYLITGSTEAF
TRBJ2-3,TRBV6-1,ASSGGAGHTDTQY
TRBJ2-1,TRBV10-3,AISGSGGVSYNEQF
TRBJ2-2,TRBV23-1,ASSLWCMDRMGTGELF
TRBJ2-2,TRBV9,ASRPAGEVTGELF
TRBJ2-1,TRBV24-1,ATSDPRSSYNEQF
TRBJ2-7,TRBV20-1,SARDLAGGNYEQY
TRBJ2-2,TRBV5-4,ASSSIARELF
TRBJ2-1,TRBV20-1,SAHPIIDSYNEQF
TRBJ2-1,TRBV24-1,ATSSAVSGTYNEQF
TRBJ2-3,TRBV29-1,SVEGGHTDTQY
TRBJ2-3,TRBV11-2,ASSDRLAGRTDTQY
TRBJ1-5,TRBV27,ASSWNRAQPQH
TRBJ2-3,TRBV5-4,ASSLWSRGPDTQY
TRBJ1-5,TRBV15,ATSRDDRGNQPQH
TRBJ2-1,TRBV2,ASRNRDRGFDEQF
TRBJ2-2,TRBV9,ASSVVRDNTGELF
TRBJ2-2,TRBV7-9,ASSSGTQPTGELF
TRBJ2-6,TRBV9,ASSSTTGGDSGANVLT
TRBJ1-4,TRBV7-9,ASSPGTGKGEKLF
TRBJ2-1,TRBV7-2,ASSLGREDNEQF
TRBJ2-1,TRBV20-1,SASGLAGDLDEQF
TRBJ2-1,TRBV24-1,ATSETKQRPYNEQF
TRBJ1-1,TRBV6-6,ASSPTVGGVNTEAF
TRBJ2-5,TRBV27,ASSLYSYQETQY
TRBJ1-1,TRBV9,ASSVGQGGTEAF
TRBJ1-4,TRBV12-3/TRBV12-4,ASSPGTGRSEKLF
TRBJ2-1,TRBV24-1,ATMVGGVGEQF
TRBJ2-2,TRBV9,ASSPEGGSHTGELF
TRBJ2-7,TRBV7-9,ASSVGQAFYEQY
TRBJ2-1,TRBV6-5,ASSYGGGNNEQF
TRBJ1-1,TRBV10-3,AISPGGDDTEAF
TRBJ2-1,TRBV7-9,ASSLRDRADNEQF
TRBJ1-1,TRBV19,ASSILPGSTEAF
TRBJ1-4,TRBV20-1,SARHKQVTEKLF
TRBJ2-2,TRBV12-3/TRBV12-4,ASSFNPGLDDTGELF